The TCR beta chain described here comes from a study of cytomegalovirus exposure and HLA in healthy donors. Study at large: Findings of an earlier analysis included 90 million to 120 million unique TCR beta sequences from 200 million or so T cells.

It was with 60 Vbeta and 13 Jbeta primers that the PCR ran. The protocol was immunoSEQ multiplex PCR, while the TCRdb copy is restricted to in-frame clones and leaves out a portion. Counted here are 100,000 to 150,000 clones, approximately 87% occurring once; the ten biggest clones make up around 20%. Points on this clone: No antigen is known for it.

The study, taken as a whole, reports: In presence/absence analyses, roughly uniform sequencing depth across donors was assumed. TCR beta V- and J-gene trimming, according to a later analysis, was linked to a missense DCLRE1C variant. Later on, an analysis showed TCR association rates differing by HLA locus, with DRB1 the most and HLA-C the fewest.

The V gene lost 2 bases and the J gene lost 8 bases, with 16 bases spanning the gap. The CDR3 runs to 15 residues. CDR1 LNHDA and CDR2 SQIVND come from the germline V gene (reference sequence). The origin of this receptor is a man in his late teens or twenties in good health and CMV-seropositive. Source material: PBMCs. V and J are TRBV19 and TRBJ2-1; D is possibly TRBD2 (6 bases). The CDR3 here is CASSIRGDSGDEQFF. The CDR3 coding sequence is TGTGCCAGTAGTATACGCGGGGACTCTGGCGATGAGCAGTTCTTC. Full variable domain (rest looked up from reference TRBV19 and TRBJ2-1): DGGITQSPKYLFRKEGQNVTLSCEQNLNHDAMYWYRQDPGQGLRLIYYSQIVNDFQKGDIAEGYSVSREKKESFPLTVTSAQKNPTAFYLCASSIRGDSGDEQFFGPGTRLTVL.